This TCR beta chain emerged from a study of blood T cell repertoires in COVID-19. Participant-reported clinical history was the basis for cohort assignment. Original data processing: Estimated nucleated cell counts came from reference gene primer amplification. The data were produced by immunoSEQ multiplex PCR, yet TCRdb's version contains in-frame clones alone and is incomplete. The DNA gave D and trimming, while V, J and clone size come from that table. The sample lists roughly 230,000 clones, approximately 83% seen once, with 3% to 4% in the top ten. The sequence was obtained from an older woman who had recovered from COVID-19. Specimen: PBMCs or T cells enriched from blood (not recorded which).

CDR3 protein: CASSLALQGGEAFF. In nucleotides, the CDR3 is TGTGCCAGCAGCTTAGCGCTTCAGGGAGGTGAAGCTTTCTTT. J is TRBJ1-1 and V is TRBV7-2; tentative D call: TRBD1 (5 bases). Trimming removed 0 bases from V and 7 bases from J, with 12 bases in between. This CDR3 comprises 14 residues. Germline V lookup: CDR1 SGHTA, CDR2 FQGNSA.